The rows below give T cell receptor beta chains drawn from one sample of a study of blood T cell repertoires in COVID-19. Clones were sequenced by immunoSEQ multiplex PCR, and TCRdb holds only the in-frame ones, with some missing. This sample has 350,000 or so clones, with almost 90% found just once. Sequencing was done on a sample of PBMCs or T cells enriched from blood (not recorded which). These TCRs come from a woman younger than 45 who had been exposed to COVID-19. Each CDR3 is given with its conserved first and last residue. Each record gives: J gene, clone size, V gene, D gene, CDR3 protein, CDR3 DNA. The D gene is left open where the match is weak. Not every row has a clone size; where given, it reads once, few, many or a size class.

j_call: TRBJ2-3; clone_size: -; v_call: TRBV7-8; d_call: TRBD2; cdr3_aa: CASSLEIAGAGTDTQYF; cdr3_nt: TGTGCCAGCAGCTTAGAGATAGCGGGAGCCGGCACAGATACGCAGTATTTT
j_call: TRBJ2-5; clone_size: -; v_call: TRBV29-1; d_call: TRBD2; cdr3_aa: CSVPRGTSGGETQYF; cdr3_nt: TGCAGCGTCCCCCGGGGGACTAGCGGGGGAGAGACCCAGTACTTC
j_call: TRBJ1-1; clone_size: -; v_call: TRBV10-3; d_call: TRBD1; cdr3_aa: CAPPTGTGVITDTEAFF; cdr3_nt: TGTGCCCCTCCAACGGGGACAGGGGTTATAACGGACACTGAAGCTTTCTTT
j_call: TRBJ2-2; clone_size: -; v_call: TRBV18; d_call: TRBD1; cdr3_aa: CASSSTGGANTGELFF; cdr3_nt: TGTGCCAGCTCATCGACAGGGGGTGCGAACACCGGGGAGCTGTTTTTT
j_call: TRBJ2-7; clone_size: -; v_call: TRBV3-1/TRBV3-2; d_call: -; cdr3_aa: CASGRESYEQYF; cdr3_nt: TGTGCCAGCGGTCGGGAAAGCTACGAGCAGTACTTC
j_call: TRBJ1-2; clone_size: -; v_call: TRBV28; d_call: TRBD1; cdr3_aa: CASSLPGGYGYTF; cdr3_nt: TGTGCCAGCAGTTTACCAGGGGGGTATGGCTACACCTTC
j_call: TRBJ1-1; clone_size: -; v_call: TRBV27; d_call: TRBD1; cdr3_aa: CASTPRAGGSEAFF; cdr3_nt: TGTGCCAGCACCCCCCGGGCAGGGGGCTCGGAAGCTTTCTTT
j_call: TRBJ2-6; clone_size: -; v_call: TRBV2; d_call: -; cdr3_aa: CASTRQGGTGANVLTF; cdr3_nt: TGTGCCAGCACCCGACAGGGAGGCACTGGGGCCAACGTCCTGACTTTC
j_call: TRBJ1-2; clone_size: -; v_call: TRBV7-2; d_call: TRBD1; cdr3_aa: CASSPPGTDIYGYTF; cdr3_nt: TGTGCCAGCAGCCCCCCCGGGACAGATATCTATGGCTACACCTTC
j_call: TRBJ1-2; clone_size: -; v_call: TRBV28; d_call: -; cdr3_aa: CASSQDRTRAGYTF; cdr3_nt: TGTGCCAGCAGCCAAGACCGGACCAGGGCTGGCTACACCTTC
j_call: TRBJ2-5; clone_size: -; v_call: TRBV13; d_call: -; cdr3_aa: CASSLAPAGETQYF; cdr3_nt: TGTGCCAGCAGCTTAGCCCCGGCAGGAGAGACCCAGTACTTC
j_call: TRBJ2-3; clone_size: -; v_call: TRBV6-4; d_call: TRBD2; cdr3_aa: CASSASAGGWDTQYF; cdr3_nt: TGTGCCAGCAGTGCTTCAGCGGGAGGTTGGGATACGCAGTATTTT
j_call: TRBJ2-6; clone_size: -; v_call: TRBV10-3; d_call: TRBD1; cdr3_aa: CAISDPGQGSGANVLTF; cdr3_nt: TGTGCCATCAGTGACCCGGGACAGGGTTCGGGGGCCAACGTCCTGACTTTC
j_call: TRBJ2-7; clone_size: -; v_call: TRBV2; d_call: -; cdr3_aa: CASIGSYEQYF; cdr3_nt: TGTGCCAGCATCGGGTCCTACGAGCAGTACTTC
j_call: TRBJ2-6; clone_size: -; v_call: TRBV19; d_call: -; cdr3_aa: CATNDRNSGANVLTF; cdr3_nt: TGTGCCACCAACGACAGAAACTCTGGGGCCAACGTCCTGACTTTC
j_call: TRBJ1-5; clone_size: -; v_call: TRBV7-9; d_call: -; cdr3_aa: CASSFGQPNQPQHF; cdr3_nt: TGTGCCAGCAGCTTTGGGCAGCCCAATCAGCCCCAGCATTTT
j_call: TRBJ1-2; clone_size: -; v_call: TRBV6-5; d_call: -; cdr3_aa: CASSPGQWGKGYTF; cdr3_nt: TGTGCCAGCAGTCCCGGACAGTGGGGAAAAGGCTACACCTTC
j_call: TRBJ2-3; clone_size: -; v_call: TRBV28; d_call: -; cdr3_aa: CASRAAGHHTDTQYF; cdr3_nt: TGTGCCAGCCGCGCGGCGGGGCACCACACAGATACGCAGTATTTT
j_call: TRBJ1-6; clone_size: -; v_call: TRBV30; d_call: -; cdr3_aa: CAWSVPGRYNSPLHF; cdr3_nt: TGTGCCTGGAGTGTACCAGGGAGGTATAATTCACCCCTCCACTTT
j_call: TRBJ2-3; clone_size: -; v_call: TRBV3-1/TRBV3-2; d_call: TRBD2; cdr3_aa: CASSQDAGGGDTQYF; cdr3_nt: TGTGCCAGCAGCCAAGATGCGGGGGGGGGAGATACGCAGTATTTT
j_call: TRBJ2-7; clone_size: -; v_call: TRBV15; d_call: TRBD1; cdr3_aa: CATSRGGWDRVF; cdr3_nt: TGTGCCACCAGCAGAGGCGGTTGGGACAGGGTGTTC
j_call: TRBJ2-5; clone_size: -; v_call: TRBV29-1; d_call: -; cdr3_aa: CSVEGARGSQETQYF; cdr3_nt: TGCAGCGTTGAAGGGGCTAGAGGGTCCCAAGAGACCCAGTACTTC
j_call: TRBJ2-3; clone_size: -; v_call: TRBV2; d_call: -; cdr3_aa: CASSKGRLTDTQYF; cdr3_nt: TGTGCCAGCAGTAAGGGGCGCCTCACAGATACGCAGTATTTT
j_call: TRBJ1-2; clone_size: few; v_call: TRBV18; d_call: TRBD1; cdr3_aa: CASSPQGTGASDGYTF; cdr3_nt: TGTGCCAGCTCACCACAAGGGACAGGGGCTAGTGATGGCTACACCTTC
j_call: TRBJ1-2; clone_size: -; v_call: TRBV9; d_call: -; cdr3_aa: CASSAEPGHPENYGYTF; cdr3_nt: TGTGCCAGCAGCGCGGAACCCGGACACCCAGAGAACTATGGCTACACCTTC
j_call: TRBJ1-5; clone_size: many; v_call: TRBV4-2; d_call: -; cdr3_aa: CASSQDTQANQPQHF; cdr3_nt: TGTGCCAGCAGCCAAGATACGCAGGCCAATCAGCCCCAGCATTTT
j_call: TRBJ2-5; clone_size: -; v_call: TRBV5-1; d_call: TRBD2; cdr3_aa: CASSFRATSGSGETQYF; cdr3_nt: TGCGCCAGCAGCTTTAGGGCGACTAGCGGGAGCGGCGAGACCCAGTACTTC
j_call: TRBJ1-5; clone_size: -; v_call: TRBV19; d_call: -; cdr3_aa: CASSISSNQPQHF; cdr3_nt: TGTGCCAGTAGTATTAGTAGCAATCAGCCCCAGCATTTT
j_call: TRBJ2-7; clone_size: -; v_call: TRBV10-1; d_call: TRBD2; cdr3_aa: CASSESLAGGSYEQYF; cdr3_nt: TGCGCCAGCAGTGAGTCGCTAGCGGGAGGCTCCTACGAGCAGTACTTC
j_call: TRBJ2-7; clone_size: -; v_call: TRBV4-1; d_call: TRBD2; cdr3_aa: CASSPETSGSFYEQYF; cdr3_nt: TGCGCCAGCAGCCCCGAGACTAGCGGGAGCTTCTACGAGCAGTACTTC
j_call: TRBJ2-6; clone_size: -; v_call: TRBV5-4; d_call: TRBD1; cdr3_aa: CASSWGTGSSGANVLTF; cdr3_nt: TGTGCCAGCAGCTGGGGGACAGGGAGCTCTGGGGCCAACGTCCTGACTTTC
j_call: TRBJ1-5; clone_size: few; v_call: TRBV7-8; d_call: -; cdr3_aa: CASSSYGGGNQPQHF; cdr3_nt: TGTGCCAGCAGCTCGTACGGGGGAGGCAATCAGCCCCAGCATTTT
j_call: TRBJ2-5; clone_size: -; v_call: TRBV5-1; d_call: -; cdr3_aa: CASRVEETQYF; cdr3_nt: TGCGCCAGCAGAGTTGAGGAGACCCAGTACTTC
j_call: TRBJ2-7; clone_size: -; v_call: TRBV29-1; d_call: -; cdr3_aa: CSVVGVAYEQYF; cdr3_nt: TGCAGCGTTGTGGGCGTCGCCTACGAGCAGTACTTC
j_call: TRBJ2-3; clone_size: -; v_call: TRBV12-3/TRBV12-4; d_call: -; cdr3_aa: CAGSPSAAATQYF; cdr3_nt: TGTGCCGGATCTCCAAGCGCAGCGGCTACGCAGTATTTT
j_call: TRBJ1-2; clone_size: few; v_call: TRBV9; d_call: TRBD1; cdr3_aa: CASSEGQRQGYTF; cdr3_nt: TGTGCCAGCAGCGAGGGACAGAGACAAGGCTACACCTTC
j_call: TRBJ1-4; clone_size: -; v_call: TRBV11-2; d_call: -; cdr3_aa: CASSLGGASEKLFF; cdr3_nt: TGTGCCAGCAGCTTAGGGGGCGCGAGTGAAAAACTGTTTTTT
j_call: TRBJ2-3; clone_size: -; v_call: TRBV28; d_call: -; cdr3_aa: CASSPPEDYTDTQYF; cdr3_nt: TGTGCCAGCAGTCCCCCGGAGGATTACACAGATACGCAGTATTTT
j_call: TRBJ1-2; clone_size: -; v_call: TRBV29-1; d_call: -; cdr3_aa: CSAGGEYGYTF; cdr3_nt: TGCAGCGCCGGGGGGGAGTATGGCTACACCTTC
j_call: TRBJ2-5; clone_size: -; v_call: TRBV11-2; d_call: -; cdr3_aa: CASSFSPGLEETQYF; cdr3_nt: TGTGCCAGCAGCTTTAGCCCAGGGTTAGAAGAGACCCAGTACTTC
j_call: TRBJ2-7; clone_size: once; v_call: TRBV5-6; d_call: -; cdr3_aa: CASSLAGETYEQYF; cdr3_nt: TGTGCCAGCAGCTTGGCAGGGGAAACCTACGAGCAGTACTTC
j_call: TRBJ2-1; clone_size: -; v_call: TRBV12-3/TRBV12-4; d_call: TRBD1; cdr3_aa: CASSPRQGIEQFF; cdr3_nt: TGTGCCAGCAGCCCCCGACAGGGTATTGAGCAGTTCTTC
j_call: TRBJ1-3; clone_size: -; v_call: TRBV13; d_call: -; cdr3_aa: CASSPLSSGNTIYF; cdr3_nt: TGTGCCAGCAGCCCCCTTAGCTCTGGAAACACCATATATTTT
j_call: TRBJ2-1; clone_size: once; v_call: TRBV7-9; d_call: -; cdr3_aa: CASIVHNEQFF; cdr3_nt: TGTGCCAGCATCGTCCACAATGAGCAGTTCTTC
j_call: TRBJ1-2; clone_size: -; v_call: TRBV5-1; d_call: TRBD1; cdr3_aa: CASSPRRNDRGAEGYTF; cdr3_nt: TGCGCCAGCAGCCCTAGGCGGAACGACAGGGGGGCGGAGGGCTACACCTTC
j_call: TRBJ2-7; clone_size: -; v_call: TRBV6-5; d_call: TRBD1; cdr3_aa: CASSPDRGYKNEQYF; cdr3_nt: TGTGCCAGCAGTCCTGACAGGGGCTACAAGAACGAGCAGTACTTC
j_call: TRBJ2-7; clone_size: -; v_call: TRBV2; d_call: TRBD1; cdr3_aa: CASLRDRASYEQYF; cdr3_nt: TGTGCCAGCCTCAGGGACAGGGCTTCCTACGAGCAGTACTTC
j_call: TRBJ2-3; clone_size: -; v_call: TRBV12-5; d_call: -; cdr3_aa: CASALRQETDTQYF; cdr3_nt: TGTGCTAGTGCCCTAAGACAGGAGACAGATACGCAGTATTTT
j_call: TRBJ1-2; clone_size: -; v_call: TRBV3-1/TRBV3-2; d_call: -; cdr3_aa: CASSQSSGVGYTF; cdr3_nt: TGTGCCAGCAGCCAAAGTTCAGGGGTTGGCTACACCTTC
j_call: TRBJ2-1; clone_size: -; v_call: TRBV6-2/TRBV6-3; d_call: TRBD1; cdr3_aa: CASSRTGLYNEQFF; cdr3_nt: TGTGCCAGCAGCCGGACAGGGTTATACAATGAGCAGTTCTTC
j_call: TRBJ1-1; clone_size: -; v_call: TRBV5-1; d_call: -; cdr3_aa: CASSYWRDTEAFF; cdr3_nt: TGCGCCAGCAGTTATTGGAGAGACACTGAAGCTTTCTTT
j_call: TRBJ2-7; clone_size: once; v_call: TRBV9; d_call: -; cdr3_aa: CASSAAPEDEQYF; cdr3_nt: TGTGCCAGCAGCGCCGCCCCGGAGGACGAGCAGTACTTC
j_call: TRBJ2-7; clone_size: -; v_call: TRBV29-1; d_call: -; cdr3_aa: CSVVTPTYEQYF; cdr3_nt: TGCAGCGTTGTCACTCCAACCTACGAGCAGTACTTC
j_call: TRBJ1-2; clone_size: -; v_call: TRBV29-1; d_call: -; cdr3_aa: CSVDTGESYGYTF; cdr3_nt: TGCAGCGTTGATACTGGGGAGAGCTATGGCTACACCTTC
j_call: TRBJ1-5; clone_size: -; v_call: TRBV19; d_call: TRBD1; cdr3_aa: CASNRGVGNQPQHF; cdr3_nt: TGTGCCTCAAACAGGGGCGTTGGCAATCAGCCCCAGCATTTT
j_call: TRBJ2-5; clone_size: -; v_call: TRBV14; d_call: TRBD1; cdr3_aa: CASSQLRQGRTQYF; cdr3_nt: TGTGCCAGCAGCCAATTGAGACAGGGACGGACCCAGTACTTC